What follows are 7 T cell receptor beta chains derived from one specimen sequenced in a study of blood T cell repertoires in COVID-19. TCRdb's copy holds only in-frame clones and misses some; the assay was immunoSEQ multiplex PCR. This sample yields roughly 160,000 clones, of which 80% to 90% are seen a single time; around 1.1% belongs to the top ten. The source material was peripheral blood. These receptors were taken from a man between 35 and 55 years old with acute or convalescent COVID-19.

The genes are TRBV24-1 and TRBJ2-1; a possible D gene is TRBD2 (5 bases). The germline V gene encodes CDR1 KGHDR and CDR2 SFDVKD. The CDR3 consists of 15 residues. Trimming left V 3 bases short and J 6 bases short, with 14 bases between. CDR3 nucleotides: TGTGCCACCAGTGATGTTTCCGGACTCTCCAATGAGCAGTTCTTC. Residues: CATSDVSGLSNEQFF.

This clone was counted between two and nine times. The gene calls are TRBV19 and TRBJ1-2; TRBD1 matches 8 bases. The CDR3 runs 14 residues. J gave up 4 bases and V 5 bases, and 6 bases lay outside the gene matches. Per germline, CDR1 LNHDA and CDR2 SQIVND (reference sequence). The CDR3 region is CASSVRGQAYGYTF. CDR3 in DNA: TGTGCCAGTAGTGTACGGGGACAGGCCTATGGCTACACCTTC.

This chain uses TRBV7-3 with TRBJ2-5, with TRBD2 matching over 12 bases. In germline, CDR1 is SGHTA, CDR2 FQGTGA. J gave up 3 bases and V 5 bases, and 7 bases lay outside the gene matches. This CDR3 has 16 amino acids. CDR3 sequence (DNA): TGTGCCAGCAGCCTCGTGCCTAGCGGGGGGGAAGAGACCCAGTACTTC. Amino acids: CASSLVPSGGEETQYF.

V and J are TRBV9 and TRBJ2-7, with 8 nucleotides matching TRBD1. V trimming: 3 bases; J trimming: 2 bases; junction bases outside the gene matches: 4. The CDR3 is 14 residues long. Per the germline V gene, CDR1 is SGDLS and CDR2 is YYNGEE. Here the CDR3 reads CASSGRGLPYEQYF. Here the CDR3 DNA reads TGTGCCAGCAGCGGCAGGGGGCTCCCCTACGAGCAGTACTTC.

This chain uses TRBV9 with TRBJ1-1, with 7 positions matching TRBD1. V gave up 3 bases and J gave up 8 bases; unmatched junction bases: 10. Per germline, CDR1 SGDLS and CDR2 YYNGEE. The CDR3 is 14 amino acids. CDR3 residues: CASSAFQGGTEAFF. The CDR3 DNA is TGTGCCAGCAGCGCGTTTCAGGGGGGCACCGAAGCTTTCTTT.

The chain recombines TRBV24-1 with TRBJ2-7, with 10 bases identical to TRBD1. Germline values: CDR1 KGHDR, CDR2 SFDVKD. The CDR3 covers 16 residues. V trimming: 3 bases; J trimming: 4 bases; junction bases outside the gene matches: 8. Written as DNA, the CDR3 is TGTGCCACCAGTGATAGCGTTGGACAGGGGGTTTACGAGCAGTACTTC. Translated, it gives CATSDSVGQGVYEQYF.

The V and J genes are TRBV18 and TRBJ1-3; D might be TRBD1 (5 bases). Germline lookup yields CDR1 KGHSH and CDR2 LQKENI. The CDR3 covers 18 residues. V lost 3 bases and J 0 bases, leaving 18 bases between the germline ends. CDR3 amino acids: CASSPIAGKPNSGNTIYF. The CDR3 coding sequence is TGTGCCAGCTCACCGATTGCAGGGAAGCCTAACTCTGGAAACACCATATATTTT.